The sequence of this TCR beta chain was determined in a study of T cell clonality in common variable immunodeficiency. General study findings and limits: In common variable immunodeficiency, TCR beta chains reportedly carried fewer deletions and N-nucleotide insertions. What drives increased CVID clonality needs T cell subpopulation sequencing. Patient heterogeneity in the CVID cohort limited correlations between repertoire features and clinical complications.

This clone was seen ten or more times. Its antigen is not identified. The read halts 3 residues ahead of the CDR3 end, with the missing end drawn from the germline J gene. The assay was immunoSEQ multiplex PCR, and TCRdb's table has in-frame clones only and misses some. The sample is made up of 15,000 to 20,000 clones, none counted only once. Trimming shortened V by 1 base and J by 7 bases, and 16 bases separated the two germline ends. Germline assignment: CDR1 DFQATT and CDR2 SNEGSKA (reference sequence). CDR3 size: 14 residues. Of CVID subjects, around 16 were female and 25 to 30 male, mean age about 37. Donors gave roughly 5 to 9 ml heparinized peripheral whole blood.

The clonotype comes from a human donor with common variable immunodeficiency. The rearrangement links TRBV20-1 to TRBJ1-2; D call uncertain. The sample comprised peripheral blood mononuclear cells. The CDR3: CSARALQVSRGYTF. Partial CDR3 DNA: TGCAGTGCTAGAGCTTTGCAGGTTTCGCGTGGC.